A selection of T cell receptor beta chains follows, all from one sample in a study of cytomegalovirus exposure and HLA in healthy donors. Here immunoSEQ multiplex PCR was the method, and the copy in TCRdb shows in-frame clones only, minus some. The data show 150,000 to 200,000 clones, 60% to 80% seen once. Source material: PBMCs. Receptors were obtained from a middle-aged woman in good health and CMV-seropositive. CDR3s include the opening cysteine and the closing phenylalanine or tryptophan. Size is stated for part of the rows, as once, few or many counts, or as a class when the clone is expanded.

size | V | CDR3
NA | TRBV6-5 | CASSYSTGSSYGYTF
NA | TRBV6-5 | CASRGTGGVYEQYF
NA | TRBV19 | CASSMTGVPEAFF
few | TRBV19 | CASSISGGSGRTEAFF
NA | TRBV23-1 | CASSQSAAARGLSNQPQHF
few | TRBV28 | CASSRADWNTEAFF
NA | TRBV5-1 | CASAPGADSGNTIYF
few | TRBV19 | CASRSGRALIVEQFF
NA | TRBV19 | CASLAGRSYNEQFF
NA | TRBV6-1 | CASRDVAGVYIQYF
NA | TRBV28 | CASSLPGLLAKNIQYF
NA | TRBV5-1 | CASSGGQGNEKLFF
medium-sized | TRBV15 | CATSRGDRQTYEQYF
once | TRBV5-1 | CASSSGLRQVSYNEQFF
NA | TRBV6-6 | CASTKDRGGTQYF
NA | TRBV7-6 | CASSLDPGADTQYF
NA | TRBV10-1 | CASSEGRGYRTDTQYF
NA | TRBV19 | CASSIRHMGAEGYNEQFF
NA | TRBV6-6 | CASSYSNSQTEQYF
once | TRBV28 | CASRTSTGELFF
NA | TRBV29-1 | CSVGASHSYEQYF
NA | TRBV7-2 | CASSTTGTSGRAYEQYF
NA | TRBV18 | CASSPSWGDSSYEQYF
NA | TRBV4-1 | CASSQGYLATGELFF
NA | TRBV19 | CASSIGQGNTGELFF
few | TRBV6-5 | CAISEVIVANEQFF
NA | TRBV2 | CASNPGPPYEQYF
NA | TRBV6-1 | CASSANPRQGSVLDGYTF
NA | TRBV19 | CASSIGQTDTQYF